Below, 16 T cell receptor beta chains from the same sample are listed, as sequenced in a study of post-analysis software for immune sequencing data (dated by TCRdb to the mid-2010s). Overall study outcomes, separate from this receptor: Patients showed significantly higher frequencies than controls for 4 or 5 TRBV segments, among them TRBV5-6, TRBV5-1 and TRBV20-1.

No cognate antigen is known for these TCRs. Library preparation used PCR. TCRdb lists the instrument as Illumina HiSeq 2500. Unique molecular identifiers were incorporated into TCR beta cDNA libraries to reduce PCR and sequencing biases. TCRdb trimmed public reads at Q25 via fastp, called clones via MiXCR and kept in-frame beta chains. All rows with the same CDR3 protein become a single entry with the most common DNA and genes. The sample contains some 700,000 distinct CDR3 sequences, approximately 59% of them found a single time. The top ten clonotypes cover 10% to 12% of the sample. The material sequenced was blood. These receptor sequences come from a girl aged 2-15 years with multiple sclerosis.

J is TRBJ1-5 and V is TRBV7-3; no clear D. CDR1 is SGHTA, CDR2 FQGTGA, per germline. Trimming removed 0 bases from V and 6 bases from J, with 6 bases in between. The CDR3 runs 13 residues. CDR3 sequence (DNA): TGTGCCAGCAGCTTAACCCACCGTCAGCCCCAGCATTTT. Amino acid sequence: CASSLTHRQPQHF.

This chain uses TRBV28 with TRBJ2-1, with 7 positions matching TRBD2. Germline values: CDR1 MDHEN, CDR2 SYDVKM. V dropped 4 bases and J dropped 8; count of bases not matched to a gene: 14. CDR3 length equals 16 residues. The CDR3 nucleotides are TGTGCCAGCAGTTACGGCGGGGGATGGGGGGAAGATGAGCAGTTCTTC. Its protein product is CASSYGGGWGEDEQFF. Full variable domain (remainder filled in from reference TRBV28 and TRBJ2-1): DVKVTQSSRYLVKRTGEKVFLECVQDMDHENMFWYRQDPGLGLRLIYFSYDVKMKEKGDIPEGYSVSREKKERFSLILESASTNQTSMYLCASSYGGGWGEDEQFFGPGTRLTVL.

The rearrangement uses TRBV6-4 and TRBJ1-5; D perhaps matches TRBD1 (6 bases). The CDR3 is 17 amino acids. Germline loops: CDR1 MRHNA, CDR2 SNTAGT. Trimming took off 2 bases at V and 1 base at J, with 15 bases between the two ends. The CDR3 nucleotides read TGTGCCAGCAGTGACCAATTTTGGACAGAGAGCAATCAGCCCCAGCATTTT. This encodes CASSDQFWTESNQPQHF.

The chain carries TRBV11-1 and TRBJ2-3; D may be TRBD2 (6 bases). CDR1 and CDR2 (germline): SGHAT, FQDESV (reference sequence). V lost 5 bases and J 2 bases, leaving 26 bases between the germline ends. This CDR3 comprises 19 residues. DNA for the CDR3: TGTGCCAGCAGCCCGAATTTCTGGGATGCCAGCGGGTCCACAGATACGCAGTATTTT. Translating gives CASSPNFWDASGSTDTQYF.

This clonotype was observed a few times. The CDR3 here is CATKPETGIYEQYF. As DNA, the CDR3 is TGTGCCACCAAACCTGAGACAGGGATCTACGAGCAGTACTTC. The chain recombines TRBV27 with TRBJ2-7; TRBD1 aligns across 7 bases. The CDR3 has 14 residues. V lost 10 bases to trimming and J lost 3 bases; unmatched junction nucleotides: 12. Germline CDR1 and CDR2: MNHEY and SMNVEV (reference sequence).

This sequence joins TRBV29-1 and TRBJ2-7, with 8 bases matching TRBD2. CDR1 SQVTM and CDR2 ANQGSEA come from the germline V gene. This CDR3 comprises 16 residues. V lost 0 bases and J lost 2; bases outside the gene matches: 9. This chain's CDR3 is CSVEDRPGGRPYEQYF. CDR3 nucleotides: TGCAGCGTTGAAGACCGTCCGGGGGGGCGTCCCTACGAGCAGTACTTC.

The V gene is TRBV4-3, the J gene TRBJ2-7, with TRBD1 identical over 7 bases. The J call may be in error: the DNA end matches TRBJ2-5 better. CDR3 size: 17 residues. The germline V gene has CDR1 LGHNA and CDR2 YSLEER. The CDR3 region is CASSQDGRQGVQETQYF. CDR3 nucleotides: TGCGCCAGCAGCCAAGATGGGAGACAGGGCGTACAAGAGACCCAGTACTTC.

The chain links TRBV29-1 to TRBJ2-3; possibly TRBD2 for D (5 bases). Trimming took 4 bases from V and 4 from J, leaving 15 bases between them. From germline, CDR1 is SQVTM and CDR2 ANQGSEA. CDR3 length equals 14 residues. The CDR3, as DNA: TGCAGCGTTGGGGGTCGGGGAAGGGCAGATACGCAGTATTTT. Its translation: CSVGGRGRADTQYF.

CDR3 protein: CASHRGSGATDTQYF. The CDR3 DNA sequence: TGCGCCAGCCATCGTGGGAGCGGGGCCACAGATACGCAGTATTTT. The chain carries TRBV5-1 and TRBJ2-3, with 7 bases identical to TRBD2. CDR1 and CDR2 from the germline V gene are SGHRS and YFSETQ. This CDR3 region has 15 residues. V dropped 7 bases and J dropped 2; count of bases not matched to a gene: 10.

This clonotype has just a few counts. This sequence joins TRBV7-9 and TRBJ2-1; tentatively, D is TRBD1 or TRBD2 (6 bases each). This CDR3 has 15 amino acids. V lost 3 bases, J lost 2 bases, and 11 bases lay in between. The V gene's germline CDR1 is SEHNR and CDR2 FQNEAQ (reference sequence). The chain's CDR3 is CASSLAGQTYNEQFF. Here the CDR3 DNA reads TGTGCCAGCAGCTTGGCGGGACAAACCTACAATGAGCAGTTCTTC.

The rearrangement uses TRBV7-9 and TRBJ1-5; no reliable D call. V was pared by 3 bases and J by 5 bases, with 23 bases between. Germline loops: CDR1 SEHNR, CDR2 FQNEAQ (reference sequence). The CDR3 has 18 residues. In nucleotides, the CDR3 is TGTGCCAGCAGCTTTACCCCAGCGGGAATCTTCGATTATCAGCCCCAGCATTTT. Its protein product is CASSFTPAGIFDYQPQHF.

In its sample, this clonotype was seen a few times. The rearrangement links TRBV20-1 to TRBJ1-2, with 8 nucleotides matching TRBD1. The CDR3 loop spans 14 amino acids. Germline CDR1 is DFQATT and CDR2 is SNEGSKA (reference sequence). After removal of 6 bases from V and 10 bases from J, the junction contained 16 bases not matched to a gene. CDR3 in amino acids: CSASELQGEGAYTF. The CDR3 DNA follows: TGCAGTGCCTCCGAACTACAGGGGGAGGGTGCCTACACCTTC.

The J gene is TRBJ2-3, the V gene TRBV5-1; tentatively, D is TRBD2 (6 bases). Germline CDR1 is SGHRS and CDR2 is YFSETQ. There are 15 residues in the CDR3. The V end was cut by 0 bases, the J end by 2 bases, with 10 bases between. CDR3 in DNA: TGCGCCAGCAGCTTGGAGACTAGAATCACAGATACGCAGTATTTT. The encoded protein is CASSLETRITDTQYF.

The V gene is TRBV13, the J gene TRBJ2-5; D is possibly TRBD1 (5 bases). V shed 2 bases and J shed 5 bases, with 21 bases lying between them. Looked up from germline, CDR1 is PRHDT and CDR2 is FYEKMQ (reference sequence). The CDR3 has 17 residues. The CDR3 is CASSLRQGNLPEETQYF. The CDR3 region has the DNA TGTGCCAGCAGCTTACGGCAGGGAAATCTTCCCGAGGAGACCCAGTACTTC.

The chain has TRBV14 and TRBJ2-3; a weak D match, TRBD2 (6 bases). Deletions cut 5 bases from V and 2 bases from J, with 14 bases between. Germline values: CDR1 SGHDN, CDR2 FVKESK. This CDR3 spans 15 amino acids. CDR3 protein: CASSWRDVPTDTQYF. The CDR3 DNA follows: TGTGCCAGCAGCTGGCGGGATGTTCCCACAGATACGCAGTATTTT.

The CDR3 nucleotides read TGCAGTGCTAGAGGCCCCCTAGCGGGAGGATGGATAGATACGCAGTATTTT. Its translation: CSARGPLAGGWIDTQYF. The gene calls are TRBV20-1 and TRBJ2-3; 11 nucleotides agree with TRBD2. V lost 1 base, J lost 5 bases, and 11 bases stayed unmatched. The CDR3 covers 17 residues. Germline-derived CDR1 and CDR2 are DFQATT and SNEGSKA (reference sequence).